A single sample is the source of the 18 T cell receptor beta chains below, sequenced in a study of response to subunit inactivated influenza vaccine. TCRdb reprocessed the RT-PCR reads with MiXCR, giving one entry per CDR3 protein. The sample lists approximately 700,000 distinct CDR3 sequences, over 11% occurring once. The material sequenced was PBMCs from blood, taken less than 15 days before vaccination. The receptors derive from a man over 45 who received an inactivated influenza vaccine.

This clonotype appeared many times. The CDR3 reads CATSRRGIRETQYF. In DNA form, the CDR3 reads TGTGCCACCAGCAGAAGAGGGATAAGAGAGACCCAGTACTTC. The chain carries TRBV15 and TRBJ2-5, with D maybe TRBD2 (5 bases). This CDR3 region has 14 residues. CDR1 LNHNV and CDR2 YYDKDF come from the germline V gene (reference sequence). Between the trimmed V and J ends, which lost 2 bases and 4 bases, there was a span of 11 bases.

J is TRBJ2-3 and V is TRBV6-2 or TRBV6-3, with D unclear. Looked up from germline, CDR1 is MNHEY and CDR2 is SVGEGT. The CDR3 has 14 residues. V gave up 4 bases and J gave up 3 bases, with 11 bases separating them. The DNA of the CDR3 is TGTGCCAGCAGTTTTGGGGTCGTAACAGATACGCAGTATTTT. It is translated as CASSFGVVTDTQYF.

The table lists this clonotype with a few counts. The rearrangement uses TRBV11-2 and TRBJ2-3, with 11 positions matching TRBD2. CDR1 and CDR2 (germline): SGHAT, FQNNGV. This CDR3 region has 17 residues. Trimming took 3 bases from V and 4 from J; bases not matched to a gene: 9. In DNA form, the CDR3 reads TGTGCCAGCAGCTTGCGGTCTAGCGGGGGGTTCGCAGATACGCAGTATTTT. Amino acid sequence: CASSLRSSGGFADTQYF.

This clonotype was detected a few times. This chain links TRBV6-1 with TRBJ2-3, with 10 bases lining up with TRBD1. Per the germline V gene, CDR1 is MNHNS and CDR2 is SASEGT. The V gene end was trimmed by 6 bases and the J gene end by 6 bases; junction bases not matched to a gene: 3. The CDR3 is 13 residues long. The CDR3 sequence: CASRTGGLDTQYF. CDR3 sequence (DNA): TGTGCCAGCAGGACAGGGGGCCTGGATACGCAGTATTTT.

This chain links TRBV12-3 or TRBV12-4 with TRBJ1-1, with D possibly TRBD1 on 6 matching bases. CDR3 size: 15 residues. Trimming removed 7 bases at V and 0 bases at J, with 15 bases between. The CDR3 spells CASTLGGHLNTEAFF. The CDR3 coding sequence is TGTGCCAGCACCCTAGGGGGGCACCTGAACACTGAAGCTTTCTTT.

This clonotype was observed a few times. The DNA of the CDR3 is TGCAGTGCAGATAGGGGACAGGGCTACAATGAGCAGTTCTTC. This encodes CSADRGQGYNEQFF. The chain uses TRBV20-1 and TRBJ2-1; 9 bases fit TRBD1. The CDR3 has 14 residues. V was clipped by 6 bases and J by 3 bases; unmatched bases: 6. Germline-derived CDR1 and CDR2 are DFQATT and SNEGSKA (reference sequence).

In its sample, this clonotype was seen a few times. V gene TRBV6-9 combines with J gene TRBJ2-2; 15 nucleotides agree with TRBD2. The CDR3 sequence is 16 residues long. The J segment lost 7 bases and the V segment lost 4 bases, leaving 4 bases of the junction unmatched. Germline V gives CDR1 MNHGY, CDR2 SVAAGI. The CDR3 sequence: CASSSWTSGGGGELFF. CDR3 DNA sequence: TGTGCCAGCAGTTCTTGGACTAGCGGGGGGGGCGGGGAGCTGTTTTTT.

V and J are TRBV5-1 and TRBJ1-3; tentative D call: TRBD1 (5 bases). This CDR3 comprises 16 residues. Trimming shortened V by 0 bases and J by 0 bases, and 10 bases separated the two germline ends. The germline V gene encodes CDR1 SGHRS and CDR2 YFSETQ. The CDR3 bases are TGCGCCAGCAGCTTGGCCGGACAAAACTCTGGAAACACCATATATTTT. This sequence encodes CASSLAGQNSGNTIYF.

This clonotype turned up a few times. This chain connects TRBV27 to TRBJ1-1; the D is unclear. Germline CDR1 MNHEY, CDR2 SMNVEV (reference sequence). V lost 1 base to trimming and J lost 2 bases, with 11 bases between them. This CDR3 spans 15 amino acids. The CDR3 is CASSLWGDRNTEAFF. CDR3 bases: TGTGCCAGCAGTTTATGGGGAGACCGAAACACTGAAGCTTTCTTT.

This clonotype was seen more than once but under ten times. CDR3 loop: CASTNSYNEQFF. Here the CDR3 DNA reads TGTGCCAGCACAAACTCCTACAATGAGCAGTTCTTC. V usage is TRBV6-2 or TRBV6-3 and J usage is TRBJ2-1; D not certain. Trimming pared 7 bases from V and 0 bases from J, leaving 4 bases between. The CDR3 loop spans 12 amino acids. The germline CDR1 and CDR2 sequences are MNHEY and SVGEGT.

This clonotype was seen only a few times. DNA of the CDR3: TGTGCCAGCAGCTCCTCAGGACTAGCGGGAGGCGACAATGAGCAGTTCTTC. Translation: CASSSSGLAGGDNEQFF. J is TRBJ2-1 and V is TRBV7-4; 14 nucleotides align to TRBD2. CDR3 length: 17 residues. The trim removed 4 bases at V and 5 bases at J, leaving 7 bases unmatched. CDR1 is SGHVT, CDR2 SQSDAQ, per germline.

This clonotype was detected only a few times. CDR3 amino acids: CAARQGAYTSNYGYTF. CDR3 nucleotides: TGTGCCGCAAGACAGGGGGCGTATACGTCTAACTATGGCTACACCTTC. The chain has TRBV10-3 and TRBJ1-2, with 10 bases lining up with TRBD1. V trimming: 11 bases; J trimming: 0 bases; junction bases outside the gene matches: 12. CDR1 is ENHRY, CDR2 SYGVKD, per germline. This CDR3 contains 16 residues.

The chain joins TRBV5-1 to TRBJ2-1, with D unresolved. Per germline, CDR1 SGHRS and CDR2 YFSETQ. The V end lost 1 base, the J end lost 8 bases, and 19 bases lay between the germline ends. The CDR3 is 16 amino acids. CDR3 region: CASSLSRDPRGHEQFF. The CDR3 DNA follows: TGCGCCAGCAGCTTGTCCCGAGACCCTCGCGGCCATGAGCAGTTCTTC.

This clonotype was counted a few times. The chain links TRBV4-3 to TRBJ2-3; 7 bases line up with TRBD1. J lost 2 bases, V lost 4 bases, and 12 bases had no gene match. The CDR3 has 17 residues. Germline CDR1 is LGHNA and CDR2 is YSLEER. CDR3 sequence reads: CASSRDPGGGYTDTQYF. The CDR3 coding sequence is TGCGCCAGCAGCCGGGATCCAGGGGGTGGGTACACAGATACGCAGTATTTT.

This clonotype came up many times. The chain has TRBV12-3 or TRBV12-4 and TRBJ2-2, with 11 bases that match TRBD2. Losses at the gene ends were 6 bases for V and 5 bases for J; bases not matched to a gene: 5. There are 15 residues in the CDR3. The CDR3 DNA reads TGTGCCAGCAGGGTAGCGGGAGGGTTTACCGGGGAGCTGTTTTTT. This sequence encodes CASRVAGGFTGELFF.

V and J are TRBV3-1 and TRBJ2-5, with 7 bases aligning to TRBD2. Looked up from germline, CDR1 is LGHDT and CDR2 is YNNKEL (reference sequence). Trimming removed 0 bases from V and 1 base from J; junction bases left unmatched: 11. This CDR3 contains 18 residues. CDR3 nucleotides: TGTGCCAGCAGCCAAGAAGGGAGGGTATGGCGGAGCCAAGAGACCCAGTACTTC. Translation: CASSQEGRVWRSQETQYF.

This rearrangement joins TRBV29-1 to TRBJ2-2, with D perhaps TRBD2 (5 bases). The CDR3 covers 13 residues. Germline V gives CDR1 SQVTM, CDR2 ANQGSEA. V dropped 4 bases and J dropped 3 bases, with 9 bases sitting between them. The CDR3 DNA reads TGCAGCGTTGCTCTAGCCTACACCGGGGAGCTGTTTTTT. Translation gives CSVALAYTGELFF.

The table lists this clonotype with a few counts. The rearrangement uses TRBV5-4 and TRBJ1-1; TRBD1 aligns across 8 bases. V was pared by 9 bases and J by 1 base, with 5 bases of the junction left unmatched. This CDR3 region has 13 residues. Germline-derived CDR1 and CDR2 are SGHNT and YYREEE (reference sequence). CDR3 in DNA: TGTGCCACGCGACAGGGGAAGAACACTGAAGCTTTCTTT. Translation: CATRQGKNTEAFF.